Listed below are T cell receptor beta chains from one sample, sequenced in a study of post-analysis software for immune sequencing data. TCRdb itself ran the PCR reads through MiXCR, one entry per CDR3 protein. The repertoire has hundreds of thousands of distinct CDR3 sequences, 45% of them found once; the top ten carry 12%. Sequences were obtained from blood. The receptors were gathered from a girl aged 5 to 17 with multiple sclerosis. Both conserved end residues are part of each CDR3. The D gene is left open where the match is weak. Not all rows give a size; the values are once, few, many and, for expanded clones, a class.

>few|TRBV6-1|-|TRBJ1-4
CASSQGKGTGATNEKLFF
TGTGCCAGCAGCCAAGGGAAAGGGACGGGAGCAACTAATGAAAAACTGTTTTTT
>-|TRBV7-2|-|TRBJ2-4
CASSLGSGNIQYF
TGTGCCAGCAGCTTGGGCTCCGGAAACATTCAGTACTTC
>-|TRBV4-3|-|TRBJ1-5
CASSQVAGSQPQHF
TGCGCCAGCAGCCAAGTCGCCGGCAGCCAGCCCCAGCATTTT
>-|TRBV20-1|TRBD2|TRBJ2-7
CSAGTSGNYEQYF
TGCAGTGCCGGGACTAGCGGTAACTACGAGCAGTACTTC
>-|TRBV20-1|TRBD2|TRBJ2-7
CSATSGTSGFYEQYF
TGCAGTGCGACTTCCGGGACTAGCGGATTCTACGAGCAGTACTTC
>-|TRBV15|TRBD1|TRBJ1-2
CATSRTDRGILYGYTF
TGTGCCACCAGCAGAACCGACAGGGGGATCCTCTATGGCTACACCTTC
>-|TRBV11-2|-|TRBJ2-7
CASSWGAGWYEQYF
TGTGCCAGCAGCTGGGGGGCAGGGTGGTACGAGCAGTACTTC
>few|TRBV4-2|TRBD2|TRBJ2-7
CASSQATSGSYEQYF
TGTGCCAGCAGCCAAGCGACTAGCGGGAGTTACGAGCAGTACTTC
>few|TRBV20-1|-|TRBJ2-5
CSALKAETQYF
TGCAGTGCTCTTAAAGCTGAGACCCAGTACTTC
>few|TRBV20-1|-|TRBJ2-7
CSARDRVIAYEQYF
TGCAGTGCTAGAGATAGGGTGATCGCCTACGAGCAGTACTTC
>-|TRBV7-8|TRBD1|TRBJ2-4
CASSPLGGGNIQYF
TGTGCCAGCAGCCCCTTAGGGGGCGGAAACATTCAGTACTTC
>-|TRBV20-1|-|TRBJ2-3
CSAYTVGDTQYF
TGCAGTGCTTATACAGTGGGAGATACGCAGTATTTT
>many|TRBV5-6|-|TRBJ2-7
CASSRTVDEQYF
TGTGCCAGCAGTCGGACAGTTGACGAGCAGTACTTC
>-|TRBV7-9|TRBD2|TRBJ2-5
CASSWTLAGVETQYF
TGTGCCAGCAGCTGGACACTAGCGGGAGTGGAGACCCAGTACTTC
>few|TRBV12-3/TRBV12-4|-|TRBJ2-1
CASTSLGNEQFF
TGTGCCAGCACCAGCCTCGGCAATGAGCAGTTCTTC
>few|TRBV18|-|TRBJ2-7
CASSPRGDRSFTYEQYF
TGTGCCAGCTCACCACGAGGAGACAGGAGCTTTACCTACGAGCAGTACTTC
>-|TRBV12-3/TRBV12-4|TRBD2|TRBJ2-5
CASSTRIAGGLETQYF
TGTGCCAGCAGTACGAGGATAGCGGGAGGGCTGGAGACCCAGTACTTC
>-|TRBV6-4|-|TRBJ2-1
CASSPQGDSYNEQFF
TGTGCCAGCAGTCCCCAAGGGGACTCCTACAATGAGCAGTTCTTC
>few|TRBV6-2/TRBV6-3|TRBD2|TRBJ2-1
CASSPGGGLDNEQFF
TGTGCCAGCAGTCCCGGGGGGGGTCTGGATAATGAGCAGTTCTTC
>-|TRBV9|-|TRBJ2-3
CTSSAKRITDTQYF
TGTACCAGCAGCGCCAAGCGGATCACAGATACGCAGTATTTT
>-|TRBV12-3/TRBV12-4|TRBD2|TRBJ2-1
CASSFGRATRDNEQFF
TGTGCCAGCAGTTTCGGGAGGGCCACTAGGGACAATGAGCAGTTCTTC
>few|TRBV4-3|-|TRBJ2-5
CASSQGVGKETQYF
TGCGCCAGCAGCCAAGGTGTGGGGAAAGAGACCCAGTACTTC
>-|TRBV7-2|TRBD1|TRBJ1-2
CASSPKTGNYGYTF
TGTGCCAGCAGCCCGAAGACAGGGAACTATGGCTACACCTTC